These 3 T cell receptor beta chains were all obtained from the same sample, sequenced in a study of shared clonotypes between healthy human individuals. Some clones are missing from TCRdb's copy, which holds only in-frame ones; the method was immunoSEQ multiplex PCR. Here the sample spans some 800,000 clones, 85% to 95% being singletons. Selected positively for CCR7 and CD45RO-negative, naive CD8 cells excluded terminally differentiated effector memory CD45RA+ cells. Sequenced input: naive CD8+ T cells sorted from blood. These receptors came from a man aged 25 to 40 in good health.

The table lists this clone with a count of one. CDR3 bases: TGTGCCAGCAGTTTGGGGGCCTACTACGAGCAGTACTTC. This translates into CASSLGAYYEQYF. This chain connects TRBV28 to TRBJ2-7; the D gene is possibly TRBD1 (6 bases). The CDR3 runs to 13 residues. CDR1 and CDR2 from the germline V gene are MDHEN and SYDVKM. The germline V and J ends were trimmed by 3 bases and 3 bases, with 9 bases remaining between them.

The gene calls are TRBV10-3 and TRBJ2-1; TRBD1 might be the D (6 bases). The CDR3 has 14 residues. Germline V gene sequence: CDR1 ENHRY, CDR2 SYGVKD. The ends were cut back, 6 bases at V and 5 bases at J, with 14 bases in the middle. The CDR3 here is CAISKQGYNNEQFF. The CDR3, as DNA: TGTGCCATCAGCAAACAGGGTTATAACAATGAGCAGTTCTTC.

The J gene is TRBJ2-7, the V gene TRBV5-3, with a possible D match to TRBD1 (6 bases). TRBV5-3 falls under the ORF class, with uncertain function. CDR3 length equals 14 residues. Trimming stripped 1 base from V and 9 bases from J, with 17 bases between. In DNA form, the CDR3 reads TGTGCCAGAAGCTTGTCTGGGGGCCCATCCTGGCAGTACTTC. Protein sequence: CARSLSGGPSWQYF.